These T cell receptor beta chains were read from a single sample in a study of T-cell reconstitution after alpha-beta-depleted transplantation in children. TCRdb fed the PCR reads into MiXCR, producing one record per CDR3 protein. The table records around 800,000 distinct CDR3 sequences, roughly 15% of them present only once. The source material was PBMCs, mostly from graft donor cells, sampled 360 days after TCRalphabeta/CD19-depleted stem cell transplant. The receptor source for this set is a male patient between 5 and 17 years old who had a stem cell transplant for acute lymphoblastic leukemia, so the T cells may come from the graft donor. Each CDR3 is given with its conserved first and last residue. Each record gives: D gene, V gene, J gene, clone size, CDR3 protein, CDR3 DNA. D genes are given only for firm matches. Size is omitted from some rows. Given values are once, few, many or a class for expanded clones.

D gene: .
V gene: TRBV4-1
J gene: TRBJ2-3
clone size: many
CDR3 protein: CASSLELRTDTQYF
CDR3 DNA: TGCGCCAGCAGCCTGGAACTTCGCACAGATACGCAGTATTTT

D gene: .
V gene: TRBV29-1
J gene: TRBJ2-2
clone size: .
CDR3 protein: CSGQRVWAGELFF
CDR3 DNA: TGCAGCGGCCAGAGGGTTTGGGCCGGGGAGCTGTTTTTT

D gene: .
V gene: TRBV12-3/TRBV12-4
J gene: TRBJ2-7
clone size: few
CDR3 protein: CASSPTRRTLTYEQYF
CDR3 DNA: TGTGCCAGCAGTCCCACACGACGGACACTGACCTACGAGCAGTACTTC

D gene: TRBD1
V gene: TRBV5-1
J gene: TRBJ1-1
clone size: .
CDR3 protein: CASSFGTGESDAFF
CDR3 DNA: TGCGCCAGCAGCTTCGGGACAGGGGAATCGGATGCTTTCTTT

D gene: .
V gene: TRBV2
J gene: TRBJ2-3
clone size: few
CDR3 protein: CASQAQGRLRTDTQYF
CDR3 DNA: TGTGCCAGCCAAGCCCAGGGCAGACTTCGCACAGATACGCAGTATTTT

D gene: .
V gene: TRBV5-1
J gene: TRBJ2-7
clone size: .
CDR3 protein: CASSLVIGRRFSYEQYF
CDR3 DNA: TGCGCCAGCAGCTTGGTTATAGGCAGAAGGTTCTCCTACGAGCAGTACTTC

D gene: .
V gene: TRBV13
J gene: TRBJ2-1
clone size: few
CDR3 protein: CASSEGTLSGDEQFF
CDR3 DNA: TGTGCCAGCAGCGAAGGGACTTTAAGCGGCGATGAGCAGTTCTTC

D gene: .
V gene: TRBV5-1
J gene: TRBJ2-7
clone size: few
CDR3 protein: CASSLDPLYEQYF
CDR3 DNA: TGCGCCAGCAGCTTGGACCCACTCTACGAGCAGTACTTC

D gene: TRBD1
V gene: TRBV11-3
J gene: TRBJ2-5
clone size: .
CDR3 protein: CASSLGVVGQGRETQYF
CDR3 DNA: TGTGCCAGCAGCTTAGGAGTTGTGGGACAGGGTAGAGAGACCCAGTACTTC

D gene: .
V gene: TRBV2
J gene: TRBJ1-4
clone size: .
CDR3 protein: CASIEGLNEKLFF
CDR3 DNA: TGTGCCAGCATTGAAGGATTGAATGAAAAACTGTTTTTT

D gene: .
V gene: TRBV5-1
J gene: TRBJ2-5
clone size: .
CDR3 protein: CASSSVMDQETQYF
CDR3 DNA: TGCGCCAGCAGCTCGGTTATGGACCAAGAGACCCAGTACTTC

D gene: TRBD2
V gene: TRBV5-6
J gene: TRBJ2-7
clone size: .
CDR3 protein: CASSLPAGGPEQYF
CDR3 DNA: TGTGCCAGCAGCTTGCCAGCGGGAGGACCCGAGCAGTACTTC

D gene: TRBD2
V gene: TRBV6-1
J gene: TRBJ2-3
clone size: few
CDR3 protein: CASKSSGRPDTQYF
CDR3 DNA: TGTGCCAGCAAAAGTAGCGGGAGACCAGATACGCAGTATTTT

D gene: .
V gene: TRBV5-6
J gene: TRBJ2-1
clone size: .
CDR3 protein: CASWLAPSSYNEQFF
CDR3 DNA: TGTGCCAGCTGGCTTGCCCCCAGCTCCTACAATGAGCAGTTCTTC

D gene: TRBD2
V gene: TRBV20-1
J gene: TRBJ2-2
clone size: .
CDR3 protein: CSASAVGLAGSTGELFF
CDR3 DNA: TGCAGTGCTAGTGCGGTAGGGCTAGCGGGTAGCACCGGGGAGCTGTTTTTT

D gene: .
V gene: TRBV4-1
J gene: TRBJ2-1
clone size: .
CDR3 protein: CASSQVWRTPGYNEQFF
CDR3 DNA: TGCGCCAGCAGCCAAGTTTGGCGGACCCCAGGGTACAATGAGCAGTTCTTC

D gene: TRBD1
V gene: TRBV7-7
J gene: TRBJ2-3
clone size: once
CDR3 protein: CASSRDRVADTQYF
CDR3 DNA: TGTGCCAGCAGTCGGGACAGGGTTGCAGATACGCAGTATTTT

D gene: TRBD2
V gene: TRBV12-3/TRBV12-4
J gene: TRBJ2-1
clone size: few
CDR3 protein: CASSAYGLAGVNNEQFF
CDR3 DNA: TGTGCCAGCAGCGCTTACGGACTAGCGGGAGTAAACAATGAGCAGTTCTTC

D gene: TRBD1
V gene: TRBV4-1
J gene: TRBJ1-2
clone size: .
CDR3 protein: CASSQDRLRDRGGYTF
CDR3 DNA: TGCGCCAGCAGCCAAGACCGTCTCCGGGACAGGGGTGGCTACACCTTC

D gene: .
V gene: TRBV3-1
J gene: TRBJ2-7
clone size: few
CDR3 protein: CASSHTGLGEQYF
CDR3 DNA: TGTGCCAGCAGCCATACAGGGTTGGGCGAGCAGTACTTC

D gene: .
V gene: TRBV5-6
J gene: TRBJ2-7
clone size: .
CDR3 protein: CASSYRSGEEQYF
CDR3 DNA: TGTGCCAGCAGCTATAGATCAGGGGAAGAGCAGTACTTC

D gene: .
V gene: TRBV20-1
J gene: TRBJ2-5
clone size: many
CDR3 protein: CSAGRTPGWETQYF
CDR3 DNA: TGCAGTGCTGGGCGGACACCCGGATGGGAGACCCAGTACTTC

D gene: TRBD1
V gene: TRBV25-1
J gene: TRBJ1-2
clone size: .
CDR3 protein: CASSEGAGGRKKDYGYTF
CDR3 DNA: TGTGCCAGCAGTGAAGGGGCAGGGGGTAGAAAGAAAGACTATGGCTACACCTTC

D gene: TRBD2
V gene: TRBV11-2
J gene: TRBJ2-4
clone size: .
CDR3 protein: CASSFPGRLAGPLAKNIQYF
CDR3 DNA: TGTGCCAGCAGCTTCCCGGGTCGACTAGCGGGACCCCTAGCCAAAAACATTCAGTACTTC

D gene: .
V gene: TRBV15
J gene: TRBJ1-5
clone size: few
CDR3 protein: CATSRAGVNQPQHF
CDR3 DNA: TGTGCCACCAGCAGAGCAGGGGTCAATCAGCCCCAGCATTTT

D gene: TRBD2
V gene: TRBV3-1
J gene: TRBJ2-5
clone size: many
CDR3 protein: CASSQVGLAEGGETQYF
CDR3 DNA: TGTGCCAGCAGCCAAGTTGGACTAGCTGAGGGCGGAGAGACCCAGTACTTC

D gene: .
V gene: TRBV3-1
J gene: TRBJ1-3
clone size: .
CDR3 protein: CASSLDRPREAGNTIYF
CDR3 DNA: TGTGCCAGCAGCCTAGATCGGCCAAGGGAAGCTGGAAACACCATATATTTT

D gene: .
V gene: TRBV11-2
J gene: TRBJ2-3
clone size: .
CDR3 protein: CASKGLNTDTQYF
CDR3 DNA: TGTGCCAGTAAGGGGCTGAACACAGATACGCAGTATTTT

D gene: .
V gene: TRBV2
J gene: TRBJ1-5
clone size: few
CDR3 protein: CASVNLRGQPQHF
CDR3 DNA: TGTGCCAGTGTGAACCTTCGAGGTCAGCCCCAGCATTTT

D gene: TRBD2
V gene: TRBV20-1
J gene: TRBJ2-3
clone size: many
CDR3 protein: CSASRAGDTDTQYF
CDR3 DNA: TGCAGTGCTAGTCGGGCGGGGGACACAGATACGCAGTATTTT

D gene: TRBD2
V gene: TRBV7-2
J gene: TRBJ2-5
clone size: few
CDR3 protein: CASSLEGLAWETQYF
CDR3 DNA: TGTGCCAGCAGCTTAGAGGGACTAGCGTGGGAGACCCAGTACTTC

D gene: TRBD2
V gene: TRBV27
J gene: TRBJ2-7
clone size: few
CDR3 protein: CASSLLNPGTSGRLYEQYF
CDR3 DNA: TGTGCCAGCAGTCTACTAAACCCCGGGACTAGCGGAAGACTTTACGAGCAGTACTTC

D gene: .
V gene: TRBV4-1
J gene: TRBJ2-4
clone size: few
CDR3 protein: CASSQRGLAKNIQYF
CDR3 DNA: TGCGCCAGCAGCCAGAGGGGACTAGCCAAAAACATTCAGTACTTC

D gene: TRBD1
V gene: TRBV4-1
J gene: TRBJ2-2
clone size: .
CDR3 protein: CASSQEDRAPGELFF
CDR3 DNA: TGCGCCAGCAGCCAAGAAGACAGGGCTCCCGGGGAGCTGTTTTTT

D gene: TRBD1
V gene: TRBV27
J gene: TRBJ1-2
clone size: few
CDR3 protein: CASSWTGAHYGYTF
CDR3 DNA: TGTGCCAGCAGTTGGACAGGGGCCCACTATGGCTACACCTTC

D gene: TRBD1
V gene: TRBV7-9
J gene: TRBJ1-2
clone size: .
CDR3 protein: CATALTPGQDYGYTF
CDR3 DNA: TGTGCCACCGCACTTACTCCGGGACAGGATTATGGCTACACCTTC

D gene: TRBD1
V gene: TRBV5-1
J gene: TRBJ2-7
clone size: many
CDR3 protein: CASSPTGVYEQYF
CDR3 DNA: TGCGCCAGCAGCCCCACAGGGGTCTACGAGCAGTACTTC

D gene: .
V gene: TRBV24-1
J gene: TRBJ2-7
clone size: .
CDR3 protein: CATSEGIYEQYF
CDR3 DNA: TGTGCCACCAGTGAAGGGATCTACGAGCAGTACTTC

D gene: .
V gene: TRBV24-1
J gene: TRBJ2-1
clone size: few
CDR3 protein: CATSDFAFNEQFF
CDR3 DNA: TGTGCCACCAGTGATTTCGCGTTCAATGAGCAGTTCTTC

D gene: .
V gene: TRBV4-2
J gene: TRBJ2-5
clone size: .
CDR3 protein: CASSRGGRKETQYF
CDR3 DNA: TGTGCCAGCAGCCGCGGGGGCAGAAAAGAGACCCAGTACTTC

D gene: .
V gene: TRBV5-1
J gene: TRBJ2-7
clone size: few
CDR3 protein: CASSLRFESSYEQYF
CDR3 DNA: TGCGCCAGCAGCTTGCGCTTCGAGAGCTCCTACGAGCAGTACTTC

D gene: TRBD2
V gene: TRBV4-1
J gene: TRBJ2-5
clone size: .
CDR3 protein: CASSQAGLDQETQYF
CDR3 DNA: TGCGCCAGCAGCCAGGCGGGACTAGACCAAGAGACCCAGTACTTC